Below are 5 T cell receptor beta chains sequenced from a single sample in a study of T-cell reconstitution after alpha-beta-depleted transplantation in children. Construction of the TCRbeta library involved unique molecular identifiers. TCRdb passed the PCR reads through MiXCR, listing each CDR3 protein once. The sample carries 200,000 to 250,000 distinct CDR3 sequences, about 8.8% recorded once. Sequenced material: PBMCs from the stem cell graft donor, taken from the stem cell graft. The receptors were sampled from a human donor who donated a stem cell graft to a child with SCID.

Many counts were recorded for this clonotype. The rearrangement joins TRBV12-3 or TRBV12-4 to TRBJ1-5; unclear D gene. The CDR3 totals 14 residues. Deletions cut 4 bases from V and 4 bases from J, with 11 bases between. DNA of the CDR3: TGTGCCAGCAGTTATCATCTGAATAATCAGCCCCAGCATTTT. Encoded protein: CASSYHLNNQPQHF.

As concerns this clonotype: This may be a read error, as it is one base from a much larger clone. The CDR3 bases are TGTGCCAGCGGAGTAAAATCCAATCACCCCCAGCATTTT. It encodes CASGVKSNHPQHF. The chain is built from TRBV12-3 or TRBV12-4 and TRBJ1-5, with D uncertain. CDR3 length: 13 amino acids.

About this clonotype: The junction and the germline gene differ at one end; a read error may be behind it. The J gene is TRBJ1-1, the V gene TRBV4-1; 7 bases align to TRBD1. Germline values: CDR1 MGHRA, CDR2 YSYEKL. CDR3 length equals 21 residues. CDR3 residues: CASGRRVRGFSPPLLSSEAFF. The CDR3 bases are TGTGCCAGCGGCCGCCGGGTCAGGGGGTTTTCGCCTCCCTTGTTAAGCTCTGAAGCTTTCTTT.

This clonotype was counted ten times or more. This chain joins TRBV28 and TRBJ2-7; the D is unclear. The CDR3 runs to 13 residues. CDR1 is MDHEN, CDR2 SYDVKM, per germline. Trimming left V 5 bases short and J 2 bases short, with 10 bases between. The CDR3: CASSPPQAYEQYF. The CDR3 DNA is TGTGCCAGCAGTCCCCCCCAGGCCTACGAGCAGTACTTC.

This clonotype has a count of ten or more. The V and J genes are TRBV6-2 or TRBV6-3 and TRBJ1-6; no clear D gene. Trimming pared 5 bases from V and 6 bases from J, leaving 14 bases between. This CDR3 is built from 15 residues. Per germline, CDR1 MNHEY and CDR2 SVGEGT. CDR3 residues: CASSLHTRSNSPLHF. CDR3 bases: TGTGCCAGCAGTCTGCATACCCGGAGTAATTCACCCCTCCACTTT.